The 22 T cell receptor beta chains below were found in one sample sequenced in a study of naive and memory T cell subsets. Both TRBC1 and TRBC2 were covered by a beta constant-region primer of two equimolar oligonucleotides. Four rounds of PCR amplified the ligated cDNA using nested alpha and beta constant-region primers plus SP2. A single record per CDR3 protein comes from TCRdb applying MiXCR to the UMI-ligation and nested PCR reads. The sample contains over 20,000 distinct CDR3 sequences, over 7% of which appear only once. Sequencing was performed on central memory CD8+ T cells from blood. All receptors come from a human donor in good health.

The chain uses TRBV6-5 and TRBJ2-7, with TRBD2 matching over 9 bases. Losses at the gene ends were 6 bases for V and 12 bases for J; bases not matched to a gene: 6. Germline V CDR1 and CDR2: MNHEY, SVGAGI. This CDR3 region has 11 residues. The chain's CDR3 is CASRTGTSMYF. The DNA of the CDR3 is TGTGCCAGCAGAACCGGGACTAGCATGTACTTC.

This clonotype counts as medium-sized. V gene TRBV20-1 combines with J gene TRBJ2-2, with D tentatively TRBD1 or TRBD2 (5 bases each). In germline, CDR1 is DFQATT, CDR2 SNEGSKA (reference sequence). The length of the CDR3 is 15 residues. Trimming took off 3 bases at V and 8 bases at J, with 19 bases between the two ends. CDR3 protein: CSASMVDEGTGELFF. CDR3 DNA sequence: TGCAGTGCTAGTATGGTGGACGAGGGGACGGGGGAGCTGTTTTTT.

This clonotype was seen many times. The genes are TRBV20-1 and TRBJ1-1; weak D call: TRBD1 (5 bases). Germline V gene lookup returns CDR1 DFQATT and CDR2 SNEGSKA (reference sequence). This CDR3 has 12 amino acids. The CDR3 region is CRVGRAETEAFF. The CDR3 coding sequence is TGCAGGGTTGGCAGGGCGGAAACTGAAGCTTTCTTT.

This rearrangement joins TRBV11-3 to TRBJ2-1, with 13 bases that match TRBD2. V gave up 4 bases and J gave up 10 bases; unmatched junction bases: 7. The CDR3 totals 15 residues. The V gene's germline CDR1 is SGHNT and CDR2 YENEEA. CDR3 region: CASSSGLAGWGEQFF. The CDR3 nucleotides are TGTGCCAGCAGCTCGGGACTAGCGGGATGGGGGGAGCAGTTCTTC.

This clonotype has ten or more counts. The rearrangement links TRBV10-3 to TRBJ1-5; TRBD1 matches 7 bases. The germline CDR1 and CDR2 sequences are ENHRY and SYGVKD. V gave up 4 bases and J gave up 4 bases; unmatched junction bases: 4. CDR3 size: 14 residues. The CDR3 coding sequence is TGTGCCATCAGTGTGGGACAGACAAATCAGCCCCAGCATTTT. Translating gives CAISVGQTNQPQHF.

This clonotype occurred a few times. This sequence joins TRBV28 and TRBJ1-5; D gene uncertain. The germline V gene encodes CDR1 MDHEN and CDR2 SYDVKM. V lost 0 bases and J lost 7, with 16 bases in between. The CDR3 has 16 residues. CDR3 in amino acids: CASSLWEDGLSQPQHF. The CDR3 nucleotides are TGTGCCAGCAGTTTATGGGAAGATGGGTTAAGCCAGCCCCAGCATTTT.

This clonotype has more than one count but fewer than ten. The chain is built from TRBV27 and TRBJ2-3, with 15 bases that match TRBD2. CDR3 length equals 20 residues. The V gene end was trimmed by 4 bases and the J gene end by 2 bases; junction bases not matched to a gene: 13. Germline CDR1 is MNHEY and CDR2 is SMNVEV (reference sequence). The CDR3 is CASSSEGVGLAGGYTDTQYF. The CDR3, as DNA: TGTGCCAGCAGTTCCGAGGGCGTAGGACTAGCGGGAGGGTACACAGATACGCAGTATTTT.

This clonotype was counted only a few times. The rearrangement joins TRBV25-1 to TRBJ2-7; TRBD2 matches 7 bases. V lost 6 bases and J lost 6; bases outside the gene matches: 5. Germline V gives CDR1 MGHDK, CDR2 SYGVNS. This CDR3 has 12 amino acids. Here the CDR3 reads CASSLWEGEQYF. Here the CDR3 DNA reads TGTGCCAGCAGCCTCTGGGAGGGCGAGCAGTACTTC.

The rearrangement uses TRBV20-1 and TRBJ2-1; possible D gene TRBD2, 6 bases. The germline V and J ends were trimmed by 6 bases and 8 bases, with 23 bases remaining between them. This CDR3 has 15 amino acids. CDR1 DFQATT and CDR2 SNEGSKA come from the germline V gene (reference sequence). In DNA form, the CDR3 reads TGCAGTGCACCCCCTCGCTTGAGCGGGCGGGATGAGCAGTTCTTC. This sequence encodes CSAPPRLSGRDEQFF.

The chain joins TRBV6-1 to TRBJ2-5, with 7 nucleotides matching TRBD1. Germline loops: CDR1 MNHNS, CDR2 SASEGT. This CDR3 is 15 amino acids long. V gave up 2 bases and J gave up 0 bases; unmatched junction bases: 3. CDR3 in amino acids: CASSEWTGDQETQYF. CDR3 DNA: TGTGCCAGCAGTGAATGGACAGGTGACCAAGAGACCCAGTACTTC.

This clonotype was detected many times. The chain uses TRBV4-3 and TRBJ2-7; D may be TRBD1 or TRBD2 (6 bases each). V was cut by 0 bases and J by 3 bases, with 15 bases left in between. The length of the CDR3 is 16 residues. Germline CDR1 and CDR2: LGHNA and YSLEER. CDR3 amino acids: CASSQDWGDKSYEQYF. The CDR3 DNA is TGCGCCAGCAGCCAAGATTGGGGGGACAAGAGCTACGAGCAGTACTTC.

This clonotype was counted only a few times. This rearrangement joins TRBV7-9 to TRBJ2-7; no firm D call. Trimming took 2 bases from V and 1 from J, leaving 3 bases between them. In germline, CDR1 is SEHNR, CDR2 FQNEAQ (reference sequence). CDR3 size: 12 residues. The CDR3, as DNA: TGTGCCAGCAGCTTACAGTCCTACGAGCAGTACTTC. This gives the protein CASSLQSYEQYF.

This clonotype was recorded many times. The chain employs TRBV9 and TRBJ2-1, with 7 bases fitting TRBD1. J was trimmed by 4 bases and V by 3 bases; bases with no gene match: 7. Germline V CDR1 and CDR2: SGDLS, YYNGEE. The CDR3 is 15 amino acids. The CDR3 region has the DNA TGTGCCAGCAGCGCACGGGACAGAGTTTACAATGAGCAGTTCTTC. Translation: CASSARDRVYNEQFF.

This clonotype occurred a few times. The chain uses TRBV14 and TRBJ2-7, with 10 bases fitting TRBD2. The ends lost 2 bases at V and 4 bases at J; junction bases unmatched: 8. Looked up from germline, CDR1 is SGHDN and CDR2 is FVKESK. This CDR3 is built from 16 residues. CDR3 residues: CASSQPSSGSGYEQYF. The CDR3 region has the DNA TGTGCCAGCAGCCAACCTTCTAGCGGGAGTGGATACGAGCAGTACTTC. The complete variable domain, with remaining parts taken from reference TRBV14 and TRBJ2-7, reads EAGVTQFPSHSVIEKGQTVTLRCDPISGHDNLYWYRRVMGKEIKFLLHFVKESKQDESGMPNNRFLAERTGGTYSTLKVQPAELEDSGVYFCASSQPSSGSGYEQYFGPGTRLTVT.

The CDR3 loop is CASSLAGGLEQFF. CDR3 DNA: TGTGCCAGCAGCTTAGCGGGGGGCCTTGAGCAGTTCTTC. V gene TRBV7-2 combines with J gene TRBJ2-1; the D call may be TRBD1 or TRBD2 (6 bases each). This CDR3 comprises 13 residues. Per germline, CDR1 SGHTA and CDR2 FQGNSA. V lost 0 bases to trimming and J lost 9 bases, with 9 bases between them.

This clonotype occurred many times. The gene calls are TRBV27 and TRBJ1-1; D is ambiguous. This CDR3 is built from 13 residues. Germline V CDR1 and CDR2: MNHEY, SMNVEV (reference sequence). Trimming removed 6 bases from V and 0 bases from J, with 8 bases in between. The CDR3 loop is CASRGIMNTEAFF. The CDR3 DNA reads as TGTGCCAGCAGAGGGATCATGAACACTGAAGCTTTCTTT.

The rearrangement links TRBV7-6 to TRBJ2-1; D is possibly TRBD2 (5 bases). Germline V gene lookup returns CDR1 SGHVS and CDR2 FNYEAQ. The CDR3 is 11 residues long. Trimming removed 8 bases from V and 9 bases from J, with 11 bases in between. The CDR3 protein is CASALASEQFF. CDR3 DNA: TGTGCCAGCGCCCTAGCTAGTGAGCAGTTCTTC. The whole variable domain, filled in from reference TRBV7-6 and TRBJ2-1, reads GAGVSQSPRYKVTKRGQDVALRCDPISGHVSLYWYRQALGQGPEFLTYFNYEAQQDKSGLPNDRFSAERPEGSISTLTIQRTEQRDSAMYRCASALASEQFFGPGTRLTVL.

In its sample, this clonotype was seen many times. The chain has TRBV28 and TRBJ2-1; D may be TRBD1 (6 bases). Trimming pared 8 bases from V and 2 bases from J, leaving 10 bases between. CDR3 length: 13 amino acids. Germline CDR1 reads MDHEN; CDR2 reads SYDVKM. CDR3 sequence reads: CASGGSTYNEQFF. CDR3 nucleotide sequence: TGTGCCAGCGGGGGCTCGACCTACAATGAGCAGTTCTTC.

In this sample, this clonotype turned up a few times. The chain employs TRBV28 and TRBJ1-5; tentative D call: TRBD1 (5 bases). Looked up from germline, CDR1 is MDHEN and CDR2 is SYDVKM. Trimming removed 2 bases at V and 6 bases at J, with 11 bases between. This CDR3 has 14 residues. The CDR3 loop reads CASSLVRERQPQHF. As DNA, the CDR3 is TGTGCCAGCAGTTTAGTCAGGGAACGTCAGCCCCAGCATTTT.

This clonotype occurred a few times. The chain is built from TRBV30 and TRBJ2-4; 7 nucleotides line up with TRBD2. The V and J ends lost 1 base and 6 bases, in that order; junction bases with no gene match: 6. Germline lookup yields CDR1 GTSNPN and CDR2 SVGIG (reference sequence). The CDR3 length is 14 residues. In DNA, the CDR3 is TGTGCCTGGAGTGACGGGGGAGGGCTAAACATTCAGTACTTC. This codes for CAWSDGGGLNIQYF.

At least ten counts were recorded for this clonotype. The chain employs TRBV28 and TRBJ2-1, with D uncertain. The CDR3 runs 13 residues. Trimming shortened V by 1 base and J by 4 bases, and 5 bases separated the two germline ends. CDR1 is MDHEN and CDR2 is SYDVKM in the germline V gene. The CDR3 sequence: CASSLSGYNEQFF. As DNA, the CDR3 is TGTGCCAGCAGTTTATCAGGATACAATGAGCAGTTCTTC. The entire variable domain, with the rest obtained from reference TRBV28 and TRBJ2-1, is as follows: DVKVTQSSRYLVKRTGEKVFLECVQDMDHENMFWYRQDPGLGLRLIYFSYDVKMKEKGDIPEGYSVSREKKERFSLILESASTNQTSMYLCASSLSGYNEQFFGPGTRLTVL.

This clonotype came up many times. The rearrangement uses TRBV6-4 and TRBJ2-1; D gene ambiguous. The CDR3 sequence is 13 residues long. V dropped 5 bases and J dropped 7 bases, with 12 bases sitting between them. In germline, CDR1 is MRHNA, CDR2 SNTAGT. The CDR3 region is CASSSESMNEQFF. The CDR3 coding sequence is TGTGCCAGCAGTTCCGAGTCCATGAATGAGCAGTTCTTC.